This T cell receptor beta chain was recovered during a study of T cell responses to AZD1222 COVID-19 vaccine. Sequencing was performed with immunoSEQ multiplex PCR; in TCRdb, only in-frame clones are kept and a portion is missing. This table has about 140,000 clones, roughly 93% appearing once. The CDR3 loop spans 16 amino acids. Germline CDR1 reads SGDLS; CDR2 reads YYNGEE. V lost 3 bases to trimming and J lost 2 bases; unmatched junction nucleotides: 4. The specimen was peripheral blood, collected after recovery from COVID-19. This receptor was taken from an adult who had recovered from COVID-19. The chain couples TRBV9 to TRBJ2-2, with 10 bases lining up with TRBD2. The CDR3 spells CASSAGLAPNTGELFF. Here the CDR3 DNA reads TGTGCCAGCAGCGCGGGACTAGCGCCTAACACCGGGGAGCTGTTTTTT.